This T cell receptor beta chain was profiled in a study of blood T cell repertoires in COVID-19. The overall study: Nucleic acid was either cDNA or gDNA, and it came from T cells, B-cell-depleted T cells, or PBMCs.

The germline V gene encodes CDR1 MNHEY and CDR2 SVGAGI. The CDR3 is made up of 15 amino acids. The V and J ends lost 7 bases and 3 bases, in that order; junction bases with no gene match: 8. The data were produced by immunoSEQ multiplex PCR, yet TCRdb's version contains in-frame clones alone and is incomplete. The repertoire holds 150,000 to 190,000 clones, 70% to 85% seen once, with 9% to 10% in the top ten. Material: peripheral blood. This TCR was sampled from a woman aged 45 to 65 with acute or convalescent COVID-19. The V and J genes are TRBV6-5 and TRBJ1-5; TRBD1 agrees at 8 bases. CDR3 in DNA: TGTGCCAGCACGGGTGGACAGGGCCCCAATCAGCCCCAGCATTTT. Protein product: CASTGGQGPNQPQHF.